These 30 T cell receptor beta chains were sequenced from one sample in a study of T cells in narcolepsy. Here immunoSEQ multiplex PCR was the method, and the copy in TCRdb shows in-frame clones only, minus some. Of roughly 25,000 clones listed, 85% to 90% were seen once; the top ten hold around 1.2%. Sequenced material: CD45RA- memory CD4+ T cells from PBMCs. These TCRs come from a human donor with narcolepsy.

The V gene is TRBV28, the J gene TRBJ2-3; D is ambiguous. From germline, CDR1 is MDHEN and CDR2 SYDVKM. Trimming took 6 bases from V and 4 from J, leaving 11 bases between them. There are 13 residues in the CDR3. CDR3 loop: CASRTTVSDTQYF. CDR3 in DNA: TGTGCCAGCAGGACAACGGTTTCAGATACGCAGTATTTT.

This sequence joins TRBV6-1 and TRBJ2-2; tentatively, D is TRBD1 (6 bases). V gave up 2 bases and J gave up 8 bases, with 15 bases separating them. The CDR3 spans 15 residues. Germline V gives CDR1 MNHNS, CDR2 SASEGT. The CDR3 spells CASSETTGSWGELFF. The CDR3 DNA reads TGTGCCAGCAGTGAAACCACAGGGAGTTGGGGGGAGCTGTTTTTT.

The J gene is TRBJ2-5, the V gene TRBV5-1, with a possible D match to TRBD2 (7 bases). The CDR3 consists of 14 residues. With 2 bases removed from V and 1 base from J, the gap between germline ends came to 9 bases. Germline V gives CDR1 SGHRS, CDR2 YFSETQ. The CDR3: CASSLGGGQETQYF. In DNA, the CDR3 is TGCGCCAGCAGCTTAGGGGGGGGCCAAGAGACCCAGTACTTC.

V is TRBV6-1 and J is TRBJ1-2; a possible D gene is TRBD1 (6 bases). In germline, CDR1 is MNHNS, CDR2 SASEGT. The CDR3 contains 14 residues. Trimming took off 6 bases at V and 4 bases at J, with 15 bases between the two ends. The CDR3 loop reads CASRPADSGYGYTF. CDR3 coding DNA: TGTGCCAGCAGGCCGGCGGACAGCGGCTATGGCTACACCTTC.

The V and J genes are TRBV6-6 and TRBJ2-7; tentatively, D is TRBD2 (6 bases). Trimming stripped 5 bases from V and 5 bases from J, with 22 bases between. CDR3 length equals 16 residues. Germline loops: CDR1 MNHNY, CDR2 SVGAGI (reference sequence). The CDR3 protein is CASSHVWRDSGHEQYF. For the CDR3, the DNA is TGTGCCAGCAGTCACGTGTGGCGGGACTCTGGCCACGAGCAGTACTTC.

This chain connects TRBV10-3 to TRBJ2-1, with 8 bases fitting TRBD2. CDR1 is ENHRY and CDR2 is SYGVKD in the germline V gene. V trimming: 6 bases; J trimming: 0 bases; junction bases outside the gene matches: 4. The length of the CDR3 is 15 residues. The CDR3 DNA reads TGTGCCATCAGACCCGGGACTAGCTCCTACAATGAGCAGTTCTTC. Translated: CAIRPGTSSYNEQFF.

The V call is TRBV7-9, the J call TRBJ2-1; 12 bases agree with TRBD2. Germline values: CDR1 SEHNR, CDR2 FQNEAQ (reference sequence). This CDR3 has 15 amino acids. The J segment lost 2 bases and the V segment lost 6 bases, leaving 2 bases of the junction unmatched. The CDR3 loop is CASRPSGRAYNEQFF. Here the CDR3 DNA reads TGTGCCAGCAGACCTAGCGGGAGGGCCTACAATGAGCAGTTCTTC.

This clone turned up a few times. The chain has TRBV5-1 and TRBJ2-2; D is perhaps TRBD2 (5 bases). The V end was cut by 6 bases, the J end by 0 bases, with 12 bases between. Germline V gives CDR1 SGHRS, CDR2 YFSETQ. CDR3 length equals 15 residues. The CDR3 DNA follows: TGCGCCAGCACTAGGGAGTCTCCGAACACCGGGGAGCTGTTTTTT. Protein: CASTRESPNTGELFF.

About this clone: This same CDR3 is encoded by further DNA sequences in the sample. The chain carries TRBV5-1 and TRBJ1-1; a possible D gene is TRBD1 (6 bases). CDR1 is SGHRS and CDR2 is YFSETQ in the germline V gene. This CDR3 is built from 14 residues. The germline V and J ends were trimmed by 1 base and 0 bases, with 7 bases remaining between them. As DNA, the CDR3 is TGCGCCAGCAGCTTGACAGGGTTGAACACTGAAGCTTTCTTT. Its translation is CASSLTGLNTEAFF.

CDR3 region: CATKPTSGSLYNEQFF. CDR3 sequence (DNA): TGTGCCACAAAACCCACTAGCGGGAGTTTGTACAATGAGCAGTTCTTC. The chain uses TRBV19 and TRBJ2-1; 11 positions agree with TRBD2. Trimming took 10 bases from V and 4 from J; bases not matched to a gene: 12. In germline, CDR1 is LNHDA, CDR2 SQIVND (reference sequence). CDR3 length: 16 residues.

In its sample, this clone was seen once. This chain connects TRBV29-1 to TRBJ2-2, with D maybe TRBD2 (5 bases). V gave up 4 bases and J gave up 1 base, with 10 bases separating them. Germline CDR1 SQVTM, CDR2 ANQGSEA. The CDR3 sequence is 14 residues long. CDR3 residues: CSVVGSRNTGELFF. The CDR3 region has the DNA TGCAGCGTTGTAGGGAGTCGGAACACCGGGGAGCTGTTTTTT.

The chain combines TRBV23-1 with TRBJ2-7, with D tentatively TRBD1 (6 bases). TRBV23-1 is assigned to the ORF class and has an uncertain function. The CDR3 runs 14 residues. V lost 4 bases to trimming and J lost 4 bases, with 14 bases between them. CDR3 region: CASSRVQGGYEQYF. CDR3 in DNA: TGCGCCAGCAGTCGCGTACAGGGCGGGTACGAGCAGTACTTC.

This clone was observed a single time. V and J are TRBV6-5 and TRBJ2-5, with D tentatively TRBD2 (6 bases). Judging by the DNA end, TRBJ2-7 fits better; the J call may be wrong. This CDR3 has 15 residues. Germline V gene lookup returns CDR1 MNHEY and CDR2 SVGAGI. The CDR3 is CASKPFGGSSYEQYF. DNA of the CDR3: TGTGCCAGCAAACCTTTTGGGGGGAGCTCCTACGAGCAGTACTTC.

The J gene is TRBJ2-6, the V gene TRBV9; D unresolved. The CDR3 spans 15 residues. The V gene's germline CDR1 is SGDLS and CDR2 YYNGEE. V was clipped by 4 bases and J by 1 base, with 9 bases between them. The CDR3 DNA follows: TGTGCCAGCAGCTCTGACTTATCTGGGGCCAACGTCCTGACTTTC. As protein: CASSSDLSGANVLTF.

The J gene is TRBJ1-2, the V gene TRBV23-1, with a possible D match to TRBD1 (6 bases). TRBV23-1 is recorded as an ORF, its role being uncertain. Trimming took 11 bases from V and 5 from J, leaving 12 bases between them. This CDR3 has 11 amino acids. DNA of the CDR3: TGCGCCCGAGGGGGGGTTTATGGCTACACCTTC. Translated: CARGGVYGYTF.

This clone turned up a few times. The rearrangement links TRBV7-8 to TRBJ2-2; D is ambiguous. Trimming removed 1 base from V and 3 bases from J, with 9 bases in between. The CDR3 consists of 15 residues. Germline V CDR1 and CDR2: SGHVS, FQNEAQ. This chain's CDR3 is CASSLVSQHTGELFF. The CDR3 DNA reads as TGTGCCAGCAGCTTAGTCTCACAGCACACCGGGGAGCTGTTTTTT.

The chain links TRBV6-1 to TRBJ2-4; 7 nucleotides line up with TRBD2. This CDR3 spans 18 amino acids. Germline CDR1 reads MNHNS; CDR2 reads SASEGT. V trimming: 2 bases; J trimming: 0 bases; junction bases outside the gene matches: 10. In DNA form, the CDR3 reads TGTGCCAGCAGTGAACGGGAGGCCGGACTCATAGCCAAAAACATTCAGTACTTC. This gives the protein CASSEREAGLIAKNIQYF.

This chain uses TRBV5-1 with TRBJ1-1, with D uncertain. The CDR3 is 12 residues long. The germline gives CDR1 SGHRS, CDR2 YFSETQ. Trimming removed 4 bases at V and 2 bases at J, with 6 bases between. The CDR3 nucleotides read TGCGCCAGCAGCCCGACAAACACTGAAGCTTTCTTT. This translates into CASSPTNTEAFF.

The chain combines TRBV5-1 with TRBJ2-2; a possible D gene is TRBD2 (6 bases). Germline lookup yields CDR1 SGHRS and CDR2 YFSETQ. The CDR3 covers 13 residues. Trimming stripped 5 bases from V and 5 bases from J, with 10 bases between. DNA of the CDR3: TGCGCCAGCAGGGTACGGGGGACCGGGGAGCTGTTTTTT. Its protein product is CASRVRGTGELFF. The entire variable domain, with the rest obtained from reference TRBV5-1 and TRBJ2-2, is as follows: KAGVTQTPRYLIKTRGQQVTLSCSPISGHRSVSWYQQTPGQGLQFLFEYFSETQRNKGNFPGRFSGRQFSNSRSEMNVSTLELGDSALYLCASRVRGTGELFFGEGSRLTVL.

The rearrangement uses TRBV4-2 and TRBJ2-2, with D maybe TRBD2 (6 bases). Trimming shortened V by 0 bases and J by 4 bases, and 12 bases separated the two germline ends. The CDR3 has 16 amino acids. Germline V gene lookup returns CDR1 LGHNA and CDR2 YNFKEQ. The CDR3 region has the DNA TGTGCCAGCAGCCAAGAGACGGTAGCGGCCACCGGGGAGCTGTTTTTT. It codes for CASSQETVAATGELFF.

This rearrangement joins TRBV5-5 to TRBJ2-5, with D possibly TRBD1 on 5 matching bases. This CDR3 is 15 amino acids long. V lost 0 bases to trimming and J lost 2 bases, with 11 bases between them. The germline gives CDR1 SGHKS, CDR2 YYEKEE (reference sequence). The CDR3 DNA sequence: TGTGCCAGCAGCTTGGATCCAGGGCGGCAAGAGACCCAGTACTTC. Translated: CASSLDPGRQETQYF.

CDR3 DNA sequence: TGTGCCAGCAGCCGACTAGCGAGCTCCTACAATGAGCAGTTCTTC. Its protein is CASSRLASSYNEQFF. The rearrangement uses TRBV2 and TRBJ2-1, with 8 bases identical to TRBD2. The CDR3 contains 15 residues. Per the germline V gene, CDR1 is SNHLY and CDR2 is FYNNEI. The junction had 4 bases not matched to a gene; V was cut back by 6 bases and J by 0 bases.

J is TRBJ2-5 and V is TRBV11-3, with D tentatively TRBD2 (5 bases). The CDR3 contains 13 residues. CDR1 is SGHNT, CDR2 YENEEA, per germline. V was shortened by 5 bases and J by 4 bases, with 11 bases between the two germline ends. CDR3 protein: CASSTEGAETQYF. CDR3 nucleotide sequence: TGTGCCAGCAGCACCGAGGGAGCAGAGACCCAGTACTTC.

This clone was found once. The genes are TRBV29-1 and TRBJ1-2; 8 positions agree with TRBD1. This CDR3 is built from 13 residues. Germline CDR1 and CDR2: SQVTM and ANQGSEA. Trimming at V came to 5 bases and at J to 4 bases, leaving 6 bases not matched to a gene. The CDR3 bases are TGCAGCGTTCCAGGGGGCCCTTCCTATGGCTACACCTTC. Residues: CSVPGGPSYGYTF.

This clone was seen just once. This chain joins TRBV30 and TRBJ1-2; D is possibly TRBD1 (6 bases). There are 14 residues in the CDR3. Trimming removed 0 bases at V and 2 bases at J, with 10 bases between. Germline CDR1 is GTSNPN and CDR2 is SVGIG (reference sequence). The CDR3 nucleotides are TGTGCCTGGAGTGTACAGGGCCCGAACTATGGCTACACCTTC. Encoded protein: CAWSVQGPNYGYTF.

The CDR3 loop is CASSPRGRTGELFF. The CDR3 coding sequence is TGTGCCAGCAGTCCTCGTGGTCGGACCGGGGAGCTGTTTTTT. The chain recombines TRBV11-3 with TRBJ2-2; D is ambiguous. The V and J ends lost 6 bases and 5 bases respectively, with 13 bases between them. Looked up from germline, CDR1 is SGHNT and CDR2 is YENEEA. This CDR3 has 14 amino acids.

This chain uses TRBV7-2 with TRBJ2-7; D is perhaps TRBD1 (5 bases). Trimming cost V 5 bases and J 5 bases, with 13 bases left between them. The CDR3 extends over 13 amino acids. The germline V gene encodes CDR1 SGHTA and CDR2 FQGNSA. CDR3 loop: CASSQRGRDEQYF. CDR3 DNA sequence: TGTGCCAGCAGCCAAAGGGGCAGGGACGAGCAGTACTTC.

The chain joins TRBV2 to TRBJ1-3; D not resolved. Between the trimmed V and J ends, which lost 5 bases and 0 bases, there was a span of 14 bases. The germline gives CDR1 SNHLY, CDR2 FYNNEI. This CDR3 has 16 residues. CDR3 in DNA: TGTGCCAGCAGTATAAGTCAGGTGAACTCTGGAAACACCATATATTTT. Its protein is CASSISQVNSGNTIYF.

The CDR3 protein is CASSSGGGRSNEQFF. DNA of the CDR3: TGTGCCAGCAGCTCGGGCGGGGGGAGATCGAATGAGCAGTTCTTC. The chain uses TRBV7-9 and TRBJ2-1, with TRBD2 identical over 8 bases. V was clipped by 4 bases and J by 7 bases; unmatched bases: 9. This CDR3 is 15 amino acids long. The germline CDR1 and CDR2 sequences are SEHNR and FQNEAQ (reference sequence).

The chain uses TRBV6-4 and TRBJ2-3, with TRBD2 identical over 11 bases. With 4 bases clipped from V and 4 bases from J, the junction kept 1 base outside the gene matches. The CDR3 covers 14 residues. The V gene's germline CDR1 is MRHNA and CDR2 SNTAGT. The CDR3 here is CASSVAGGPDTQYF. The CDR3 DNA reads as TGTGCCAGCAGTGTAGCGGGAGGGCCAGATACGCAGTATTTT.